The 9 T cell receptor beta chains given below trace back to one sample, sequenced in a study of T-cell memory formation after mild COVID-19. TCRdb analysed the 5' RACE reads with MiXCR anew, one entry per CDR3 protein. Among almost 550,000 distinct CDR3 sequences, around 20% were seen once, and the ten largest hold approximately 12%. Sequenced input: PBMCs or a T cell subset sorted from them (not recorded which). The receptors here all came from an adult woman who had mild COVID-19 (a few samples of this study predate the infection). Cell type and time point are not known.

The chain couples TRBV20-1 to TRBJ2-4, with TRBD1 as a possible D gene (6 bases). There are 14 residues in the CDR3. The germline gives CDR1 DFQATT, CDR2 SNEGSKA (reference sequence). Trimming stripped 4 bases from V and 1 base from J, with 11 bases between. The CDR3 is CSAKKGVAKNIQYF. In nucleotides, the CDR3 is TGCAGTGCTAAGAAGGGGGTGGCCAAAAACATTCAGTACTTC.

The rearrangement uses TRBV20-1 and TRBJ2-1; D might be TRBD2 (7 bases). Germline lookup yields CDR1 DFQATT and CDR2 SNEGSKA (reference sequence). V lost 0 bases and J lost 9, with 18 bases in between. The CDR3 has 15 amino acids. The DNA of the CDR3 is TGCAGTGCTAGAGATCGGAGGGGGAGGGCCCGTGAGCAGTTCTTC. Residues: CSARDRRGRAREQFF.

The chain combines TRBV10-3 with TRBJ1-4; TRBD1 is a possible D gene (5 bases). CDR3 size: 14 residues. V was pared by 4 bases and J by 8 bases, with 14 bases between. Germline lookup yields CDR1 ENHRY and CDR2 SYGVKD. The DNA for the CDR3 is TGTGCCATCAGTGGGGCAGGATCAGGGGAAAAACTGTTTTTT. This codes for CAISGAGSGEKLFF.

V usage is TRBV11-2 and J usage is TRBJ2-1; 10 bases fit TRBD2. The CDR3 has 23 residues. The V gene's germline CDR1 is SGHAT and CDR2 FQNNGV. Losses at the gene ends were 0 bases for V and 4 bases for J; bases not matched to a gene: 24. The CDR3 sequence is CASSLDRSPGLAGERVGYNEQFF. CDR3 nucleotides: TGTGCCAGCAGCTTAGATCGGTCCCCCGGGCTAGCGGGAGAGCGGGTGGGGTACAATGAGCAGTTCTTC.

This clonotype has more than one count but fewer than ten. The CDR3 here is CASSQLTGFGGYTF. The CDR3 bases are TGTGCCAGCAGCCAATTGACAGGGTTCGGCGGCTACACCTTC. This chain links TRBV3-1 with TRBJ1-2; TRBD1 matches 7 bases. Losses at the gene ends were 2 bases for V and 8 bases for J; bases not matched to a gene: 8. The CDR3 is made up of 14 amino acids. The germline V gene has CDR1 LGHDT and CDR2 YNNKEL (reference sequence).

The V gene is TRBV2, the J gene TRBJ1-6; D call uncertain. The length of the CDR3 is 18 residues. Trimming took off 8 bases at V and 0 bases at J, with 20 bases between the two ends. Germline V CDR1 and CDR2: SNHLY, FYNNEI. CDR3: CASAGWSNRSSYNSPLHF. In DNA form, the CDR3 reads TGTGCCAGCGCGGGGTGGAGTAACCGTAGCTCCTATAATTCACCCCTCCACTTT. The full variable domain, with the rest looked up from reference TRBV2 and TRBJ1-6, is EPEVTQTPSHQVTQMGQEVILRCVPISNHLYFYWYRQILGQKVEFLVSFYNNEISEKSEIFDDQFSVERPDGSNFTLKIRSTKLEDSAMYFCASAGWSNRSSYNSPLHFGNGTRLTVT.

This clonotype occurred a few times. The chain has TRBV7-2 and TRBJ2-7; 10 nucleotides align to TRBD1. This CDR3 is 16 amino acids long. The V segment lost 5 bases and the J segment 4 bases; nucleotides outside the gene matches: 11. Germline V gene sequence: CDR1 SGHTA, CDR2 FQGNSA. CDR3 nucleotides: TGTGCCAGCAGCACACCGGGACAGGGGAATCGGTACGAGCAGTACTTC. It codes for CASSTPGQGNRYEQYF. The full variable domain, its missing parts supplied by reference TRBV7-2 and TRBJ2-7, is GAGVSQSPSNKVTEKGKDVELRCDPISGHTALYWYRQSLGQGLEFLIYFQGNSAPDKSGLPSDRFSAERTGGSVSTLTIQRTQQEDSAVYLCASSTPGQGNRYEQYFGPGTRLTVT.

A few counts support this clonotype. This rearrangement joins TRBV12-3 or TRBV12-4 to TRBJ2-1; D gene ambiguous. This CDR3 contains 12 residues. Trimming shortened V by 3 bases and J by 8 bases, and 8 bases separated the two germline ends. Here the CDR3 reads CASSFRTHEQFF. In DNA, the CDR3 is TGTGCCAGCAGTTTTAGGACGCATGAGCAGTTCTTC.

This clonotype was counted only a few times. V is TRBV11-2 and J is TRBJ2-5; 9 nucleotides line up with TRBD2. Losses at the gene ends were 1 base for V and 4 bases for J; bases not matched to a gene: 7. The CDR3 is made up of 16 amino acids. Germline V gene lookup returns CDR1 SGHAT and CDR2 FQNNGV. The CDR3 DNA reads TGTGCCAGCAGCTTAGCAGCTAGCGGGGCCGGAGAGACCCAGTACTTC. It codes for CASSLAASGAGETQYF.